The T cell receptor (beta chain) described here comes from a study of T cell responses to AZD1222 COVID-19 vaccine. Study findings and constraints: Females outnumbered males among donors, who were mostly white British; clonal diversity was possibly underestimated. Regions 160-218 and 743-854 held dominance among vaccine-associated CD4 TCRs, which spanned spike.

Regarding this clone: Its matching antigen is unknown.

V shed 6 bases and J shed 0 bases, with 9 bases lying between them. CDR3 length: 14 residues. The germline CDR1 and CDR2 sequences are MNHEY and SVGAGI. Assay: immunoSEQ multiplex PCR; the TCRdb copy retains only in-frame clones and omits some. The profile shows about 170,000 clones, around 90% of them singletons. This TCR was sampled from an adult in good health. This material consisted of peripheral blood, taken on day 0 of AZD1222 vaccination. This chain links TRBV6-5 with TRBJ1-5; D remains unclear. CDR3 coding DNA: TGTGCCAGCAGCCCAGCGGCTAGCAATCAGCCCCAGCATTTT. This codes for CASSPAASNQPQHF.